This is a list of T cell receptor beta chains from one sample in a study of cytomegalovirus exposure and HLA in healthy donors. Data came from immunoSEQ multiplex PCR; TCRdb stores just in-frame clones and leaves some out. The table shows 200,000 to 250,000 clones, with 75% to 90% occurring only once. Sequenced: PBMCs. The receptors derive from a boy between 2 and 15 years old in good health and CMV-seronegative. The CDR3 runs from the conserved cysteine through the conserved F or W. A D gene is named only where the DNA matches it firmly. Expanded clones are given a class, and other clones once, few, many or no size at all.

V	J	D	size	CDR3	DNA
TRBV7-2	TRBJ2-7	-	-	CASSLAQIFDEQYF	TGTGCCAGCAGCTTAGCGCAGATCTTCGACGAGCAGTACTTC
TRBV7-8	TRBJ2-1	TRBD1	-	CASSERYRGSENEQFF	TGTGCCAGCAGCGAACGCTACAGGGGGTCGGAGAATGAGCAGTTCTTC
TRBV19	TRBJ2-1	-	once	CASSIEAGLYNEQFF	TGTGCCAGTAGTATAGAGGCGGGCCTCTACAATGAGCAGTTCTTC
TRBV11-2	TRBJ1-1	-	-	CASSPPSEAFF	TGTGCCAGCAGCCCTCCCAGTGAAGCTTTCTTT
TRBV29-1	TRBJ1-2	-	-	CSAMGGDYGYTF	TGCAGCGCCATGGGGGGGGACTATGGCTACACCTTC
TRBV5-4	TRBJ2-3	TRBD2	-	CASSIRTSGSTDTQYF	TGTGCCAGCAGCATCCGGACTAGCGGGAGCACAGATACGCAGTATTTT
TRBV19	TRBJ1-2	-	-	CASSPQGGGDYGYTF	TGTGCCAGTAGTCCCCAAGGAGGGGGGGACTATGGCTACACCTTC
TRBV7-8	TRBJ2-5	TRBD2	-	CASSLVASGVETQYF	TGTGCCAGCAGCTTAGTAGCTAGCGGGGTAGAGACCCAGTACTTC
TRBV5-1	TRBJ2-7	TRBD1	-	CASSGQGDEQYF	TGCGCCAGCAGCGGACAGGGGGACGAGCAGTACTTC
TRBV4-1	TRBJ1-2	-	-	CASSQDGGREYGYTF	TGCGCCAGCAGCCAAGATGGAGGGAGAGAATATGGCTACACCTTC
TRBV7-6	TRBJ2-1	-	-	CASSLEGFYNEQFF	TGTGCCAGCAGCTTGGAGGGGTTCTACAATGAGCAGTTCTTC
TRBV7-8	TRBJ1-4	-	-	CASSFGVNEKLFF	TGTGCCAGCAGCTTCGGAGTAAATGAAAAACTGTTTTTT
TRBV6-1	TRBJ2-1	TRBD1	-	CASSTDRGGYNEQFF	TGTGCCAGCAGTACCGACAGGGGGGGCTACAATGAGCAGTTCTTC
TRBV2	TRBJ2-1	TRBD2	-	CASSVGLAGGSYNEQFF	TGTGCCAGCAGTGTAGGACTAGCGGGAGGGTCCTACAATGAGCAGTTCTTC
TRBV28	TRBJ2-7	-	-	CASSLTGGDYEQYF	TGTGCCAGCAGTTTAACAGGGGGGGACTACGAGCAGTACTTC